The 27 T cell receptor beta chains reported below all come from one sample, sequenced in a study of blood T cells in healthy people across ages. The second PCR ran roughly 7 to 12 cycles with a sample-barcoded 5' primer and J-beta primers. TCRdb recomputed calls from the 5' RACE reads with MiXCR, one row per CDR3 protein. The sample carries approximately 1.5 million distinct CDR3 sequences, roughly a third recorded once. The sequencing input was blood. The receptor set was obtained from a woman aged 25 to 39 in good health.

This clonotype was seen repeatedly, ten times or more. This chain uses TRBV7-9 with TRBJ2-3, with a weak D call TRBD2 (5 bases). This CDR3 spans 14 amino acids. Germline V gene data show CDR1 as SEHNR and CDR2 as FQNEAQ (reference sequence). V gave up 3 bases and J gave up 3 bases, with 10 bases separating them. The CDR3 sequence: CASSFTRDTDTQYF. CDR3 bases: TGTGCCAGCAGCTTCACACGGGATACAGATACGCAGTATTTT.

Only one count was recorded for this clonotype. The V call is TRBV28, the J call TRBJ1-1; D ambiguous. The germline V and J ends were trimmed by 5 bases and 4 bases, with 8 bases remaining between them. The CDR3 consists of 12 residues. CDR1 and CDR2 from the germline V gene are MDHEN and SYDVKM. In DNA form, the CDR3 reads TGTGCCAGCAGTATGGTGACCACTGAAGCTTTCTTT. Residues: CASSMVTTEAFF.

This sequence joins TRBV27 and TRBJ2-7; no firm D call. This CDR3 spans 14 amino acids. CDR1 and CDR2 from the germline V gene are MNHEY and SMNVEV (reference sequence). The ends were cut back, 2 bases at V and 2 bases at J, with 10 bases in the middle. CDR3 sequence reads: CASSLTTPAYEQYF. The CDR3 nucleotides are TGTGCCAGCAGTTTAACCACGCCGGCCTACGAGCAGTACTTC.

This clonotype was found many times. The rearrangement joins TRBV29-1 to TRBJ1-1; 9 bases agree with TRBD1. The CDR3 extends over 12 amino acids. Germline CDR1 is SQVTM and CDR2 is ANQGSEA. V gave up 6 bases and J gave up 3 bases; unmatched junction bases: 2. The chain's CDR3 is CSVGQGYTEAFF. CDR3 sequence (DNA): TGCAGCGTCGGACAGGGGTACACTGAAGCTTTCTTT.

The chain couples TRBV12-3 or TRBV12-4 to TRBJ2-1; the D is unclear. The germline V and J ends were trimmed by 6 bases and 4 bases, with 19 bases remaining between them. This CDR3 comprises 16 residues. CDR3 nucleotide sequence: TGTGCCAGCAGCTCCCCCTCGGGCATCGGTTACAATGAGCAGTTCTTC. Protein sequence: CASSSPSGIGYNEQFF.

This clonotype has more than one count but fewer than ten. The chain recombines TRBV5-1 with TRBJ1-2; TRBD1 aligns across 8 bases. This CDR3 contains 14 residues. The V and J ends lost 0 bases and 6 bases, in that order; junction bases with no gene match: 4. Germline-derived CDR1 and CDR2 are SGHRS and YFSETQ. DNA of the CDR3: TGCGCCAGCAGCTTGGGACAGGGGTTAAATGGCTACACCTTC. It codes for CASSLGQGLNGYTF.

The CDR3 sequence: CASSQAFQDRGTSNYGYTF. The CDR3 nucleotides read TGCGCCAGCAGCCAAGCTTTCCAGGACAGGGGGACTTCTAACTATGGCTACACCTTC. The chain carries TRBV4-1 and TRBJ1-2; 10 bases map to TRBD1. Germline CDR1 is MGHRA and CDR2 is YSYEKL. The CDR3 spans 19 residues. The V and J ends lost 1 base and 0 bases, in that order; junction bases with no gene match: 11.

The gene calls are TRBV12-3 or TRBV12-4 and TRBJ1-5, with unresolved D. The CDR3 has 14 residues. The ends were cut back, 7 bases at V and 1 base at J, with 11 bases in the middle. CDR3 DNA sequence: TGTGCCAGCACCAAAGGCCCCAGCAATCAGCCCCAGCATTTT. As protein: CASTKGPSNQPQHF.

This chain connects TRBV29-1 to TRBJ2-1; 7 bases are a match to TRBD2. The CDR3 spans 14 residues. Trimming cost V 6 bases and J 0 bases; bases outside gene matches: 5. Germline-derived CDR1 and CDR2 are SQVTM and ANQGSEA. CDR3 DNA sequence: TGCAGCGTCGGACTAGAGGGCTCCTACAATGAGCAGTTCTTC. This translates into CSVGLEGSYNEQFF.

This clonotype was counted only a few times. CDR3 region: CSAASGGEYEQYF. For the CDR3, the DNA is TGCAGTGCTGCTAGCGGGGGGGAATACGAGCAGTACTTC. V gene TRBV20-1 combines with J gene TRBJ2-7, with 12 positions matching TRBD2. J lost 4 bases, V lost 5 bases, and 3 bases had no gene match. The CDR3 loop spans 13 amino acids. Per germline, CDR1 DFQATT and CDR2 SNEGSKA (reference sequence).

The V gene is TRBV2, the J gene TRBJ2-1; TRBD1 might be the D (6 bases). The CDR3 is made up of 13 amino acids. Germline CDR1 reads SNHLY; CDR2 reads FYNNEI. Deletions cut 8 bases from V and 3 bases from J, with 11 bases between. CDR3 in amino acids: CASLPDSYNEQFF. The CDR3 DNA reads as TGTGCCAGCCTGCCGGACAGCTACAATGAGCAGTTCTTC.

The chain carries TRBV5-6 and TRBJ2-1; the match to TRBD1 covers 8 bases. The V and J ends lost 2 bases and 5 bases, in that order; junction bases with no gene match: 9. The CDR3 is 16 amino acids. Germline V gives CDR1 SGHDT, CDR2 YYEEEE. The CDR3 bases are TGTGCCAGCAGCTTTGTTGGGACAGGCGAAAACAATGAGCAGTTCTTC. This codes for CASSFVGTGENNEQFF.

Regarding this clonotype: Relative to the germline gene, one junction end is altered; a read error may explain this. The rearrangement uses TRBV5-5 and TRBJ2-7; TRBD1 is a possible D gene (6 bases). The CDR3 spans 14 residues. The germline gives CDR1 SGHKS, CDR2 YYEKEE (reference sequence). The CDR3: CASGQNRDNYERYF. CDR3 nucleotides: TGTGCCAGCGGTCAAAACCGGGACAACTACGAGCGGTACTTC. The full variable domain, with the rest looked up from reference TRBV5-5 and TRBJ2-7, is DAGVTQSPTHLIKTRGQQVTLRCSPISGHKSVSWYQQVLGQGPQFIFQYYEKEERGRGNFPDRFSARQFPNYSSELNVNALLLGDSALYLCASGQNRDNYERYFGPGTRLTVT.

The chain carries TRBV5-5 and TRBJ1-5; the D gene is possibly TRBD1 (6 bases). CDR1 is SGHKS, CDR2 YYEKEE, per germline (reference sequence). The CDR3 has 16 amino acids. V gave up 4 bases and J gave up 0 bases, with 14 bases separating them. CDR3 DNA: TGTGCCAGCAGCGGGGGGACACAGTATAGCAATCAGCCCCAGCATTTT. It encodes CASSGGTQYSNQPQHF.

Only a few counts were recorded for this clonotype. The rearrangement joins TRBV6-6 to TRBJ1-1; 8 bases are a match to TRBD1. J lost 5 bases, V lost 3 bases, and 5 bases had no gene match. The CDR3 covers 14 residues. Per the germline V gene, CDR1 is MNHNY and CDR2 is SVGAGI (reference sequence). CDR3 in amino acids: CASSYRQGQTEAFF. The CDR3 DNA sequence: TGTGCCAGCAGTTATCGACAGGGGCAAACTGAAGCTTTCTTT.

CDR3 in amino acids: CASTKWGGQETQYF. CDR3 DNA: TGTGCCAGCACCAAATGGGGGGGCCAAGAGACCCAGTACTTC. The rearrangement joins TRBV2 to TRBJ2-5, with TRBD2 matching 7 bases. The CDR3 covers 14 residues. Germline CDR1 reads SNHLY; CDR2 reads FYNNEI. After removal of 7 bases from V and 1 base from J, the junction contained 6 bases not matched to a gene.

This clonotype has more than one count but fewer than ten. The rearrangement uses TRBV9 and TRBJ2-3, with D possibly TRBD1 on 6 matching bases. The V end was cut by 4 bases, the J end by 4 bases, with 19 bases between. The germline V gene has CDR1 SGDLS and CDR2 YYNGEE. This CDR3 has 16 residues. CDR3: CASSTGTASASDTQYF. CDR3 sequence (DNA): TGTGCCAGCAGCACAGGGACCGCTAGTGCATCAGATACGCAGTATTTT.

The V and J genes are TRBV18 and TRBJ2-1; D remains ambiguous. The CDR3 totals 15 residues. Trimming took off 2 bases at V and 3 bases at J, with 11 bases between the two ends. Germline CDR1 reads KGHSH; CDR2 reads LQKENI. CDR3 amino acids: CASSPMTPNYNEQFF. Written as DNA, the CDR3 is TGTGCCAGCTCACCAATGACTCCGAACTACAATGAGCAGTTCTTC.

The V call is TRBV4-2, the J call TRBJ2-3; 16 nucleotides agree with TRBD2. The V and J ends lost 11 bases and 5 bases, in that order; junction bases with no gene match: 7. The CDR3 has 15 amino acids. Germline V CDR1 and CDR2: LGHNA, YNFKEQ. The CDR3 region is CAAGTSGGAGDTQYF. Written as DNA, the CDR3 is TGTGCCGCCGGGACTAGCGGGGGGGCCGGAGATACGCAGTATTTT.

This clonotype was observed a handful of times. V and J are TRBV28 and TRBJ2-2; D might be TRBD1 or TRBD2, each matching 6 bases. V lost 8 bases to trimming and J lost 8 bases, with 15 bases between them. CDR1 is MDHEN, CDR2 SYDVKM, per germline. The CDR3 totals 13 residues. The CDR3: CASGLQGRGELFF. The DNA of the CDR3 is TGTGCCAGCGGTCTCCAGGGGAGGGGGGAGCTGTTTTTT.

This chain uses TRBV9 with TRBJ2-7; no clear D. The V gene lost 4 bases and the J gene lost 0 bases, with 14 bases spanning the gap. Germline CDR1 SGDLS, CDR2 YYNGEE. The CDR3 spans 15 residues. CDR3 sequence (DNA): TGTGCCAGCAGCCCAAACGTGGGCAGCTCCTACGAGCAGTACTTC. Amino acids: CASSPNVGSSYEQYF. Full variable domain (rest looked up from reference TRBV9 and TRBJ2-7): DSGVTQTPKHLITATGQRVTLRCSPRSGDLSVYWYQQSLDQGLQFLIQYYNGEERAKGNILERFSAQQFPDLHSELNLSSLELGDSALYFCASSPNVGSSYEQYFGPGTRLTVT.

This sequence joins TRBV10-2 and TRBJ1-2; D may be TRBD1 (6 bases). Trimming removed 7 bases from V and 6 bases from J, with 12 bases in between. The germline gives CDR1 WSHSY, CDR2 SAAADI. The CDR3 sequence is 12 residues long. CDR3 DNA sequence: TGCGCCAGCATGGGGGCGGGAAATGGCTACACCTTC. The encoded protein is CASMGAGNGYTF.

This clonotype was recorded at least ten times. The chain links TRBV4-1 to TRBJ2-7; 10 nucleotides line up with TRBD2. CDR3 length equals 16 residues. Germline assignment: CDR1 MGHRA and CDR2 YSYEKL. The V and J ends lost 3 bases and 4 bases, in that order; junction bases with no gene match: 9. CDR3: CASSQGVGTSEYEQYF. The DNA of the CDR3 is TGCGCCAGCAGCCAGGGGGTGGGGACTAGCGAATACGAGCAGTACTTC.

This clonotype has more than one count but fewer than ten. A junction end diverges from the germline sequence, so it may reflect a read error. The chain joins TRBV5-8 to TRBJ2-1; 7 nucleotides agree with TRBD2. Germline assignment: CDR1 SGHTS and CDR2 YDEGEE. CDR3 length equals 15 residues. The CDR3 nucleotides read TGTGCCAGCGGCTTGGTTGGCGGGAGTGGCAATGAGCAGTTCTTC. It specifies CASGLVGGSGNEQFF.

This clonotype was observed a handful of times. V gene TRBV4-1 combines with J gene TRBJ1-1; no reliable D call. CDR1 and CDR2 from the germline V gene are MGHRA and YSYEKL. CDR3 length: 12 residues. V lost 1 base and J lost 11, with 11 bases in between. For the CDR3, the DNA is TGCGCCAGCAGCCAAGGGACCCAGCCGGCTTTCTTT. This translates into CASSQGTQPAFF.

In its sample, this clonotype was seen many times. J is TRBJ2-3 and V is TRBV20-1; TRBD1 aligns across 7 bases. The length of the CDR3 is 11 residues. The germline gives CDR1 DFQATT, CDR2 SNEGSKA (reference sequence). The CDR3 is CSVQGADTQYF. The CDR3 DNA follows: TGCAGCGTCCAGGGGGCAGATACGCAGTATTTT.

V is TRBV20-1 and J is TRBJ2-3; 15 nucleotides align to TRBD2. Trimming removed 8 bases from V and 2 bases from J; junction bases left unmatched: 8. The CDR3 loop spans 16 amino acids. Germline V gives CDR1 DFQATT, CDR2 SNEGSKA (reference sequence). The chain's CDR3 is CSLRTSGGAFTDTQYF. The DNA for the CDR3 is TGCAGTCTTCGGACTAGCGGGGGGGCTTTCACAGATACGCAGTATTTT.